Following are 10 T cell receptor beta chains from one sample sequenced in a study of patients and donors after allogeneic stem cell transplantation. TCRdb processed the RT-PCR reads anew with MiXCR; each CDR3 protein has one entry. This table holds 390,000 or so distinct CDR3 sequences, 16% found once. The sequencing input was blood, either unsorted or a sorted T cell fraction (not recorded which). The receptors here all came from a human donor who was either an allogeneic HSCT recipient or a stem cell or donor lymphocyte infusion donor (not recorded which). It is not recorded whose cells these are; they may come from a transplant donor.

The gene calls are TRBV6-1 and TRBJ2-7; TRBD2 matches at 13 bases. Germline CDR1 reads MNHNS; CDR2 reads SASEGT. CDR3 length equals 15 residues. V gave up 7 bases and J gave up 2 bases; unmatched junction bases: 5. CDR3 in amino acids: CASTATSGRTYEQYF. CDR3 DNA sequence: TGTGCCAGCACCGCGACTAGCGGGAGGACCTACGAGCAGTACTTC.

This clonotype has more than one count but fewer than ten. The rearrangement links TRBV15 to TRBJ2-3; TRBD1 agrees at 7 bases. After removal of 3 bases from V and 0 bases from J, the junction contained 3 bases not matched to a gene. The CDR3 is 15 residues long. The V gene's germline CDR1 is LNHNV and CDR2 YYDKDF (reference sequence). The CDR3 nucleotides are TGTGCCACCAGCAGTATCAGGGGGAGCACAGATACGCAGTATTTT. Translation gives CATSSIRGSTDTQYF.

This sequence joins TRBV6-1 and TRBJ2-5; D perhaps matches TRBD1 (6 bases). CDR1 MNHNS and CDR2 SASEGT come from the germline V gene. V dropped 6 bases and J dropped 3 bases, with 17 bases sitting between them. The CDR3 spans 15 residues. This chain's CDR3 is CASSRGQWGKETQYF. In DNA form, the CDR3 reads TGTGCCAGCAGCCGCGGACAGTGGGGGAAAGAGACCCAGTACTTC.

This clonotype was counted many times. This chain uses TRBV12-3 or TRBV12-4 with TRBJ1-2; 7 bases match TRBD1. The CDR3 extends over 14 amino acids. V lost 6 bases to trimming and J lost 4 bases; unmatched junction nucleotides: 8. The CDR3 spells CASSHRGHGYGYTF. CDR3 nucleotides: TGTGCCAGCAGCCACAGGGGACACGGCTATGGCTACACCTTC.

A remark on this clonotype: The junction and the germline gene differ at one end; a read error may be behind it. The chain uses TRBV4-2 and TRBJ1-2, with D unclear. Germline V lookup: CDR1 LGHNA, CDR2 YNFKEQ. The CDR3 has 13 amino acids. CDR3: CASSQDRPTLIFF. In nucleotides, the CDR3 is TGTGCCAGCAGCCAAGATAGACCGACTCTAATTTTCTTC.

V is TRBV28 and J is TRBJ2-7; 8 nucleotides line up with TRBD1. J lost 0 bases, V lost 10 bases, and 14 bases had no gene match. The CDR3 has 16 amino acids. Germline lookup yields CDR1 MDHEN and CDR2 SYDVKM. The CDR3 coding sequence is TGTGCCACCGGACCTGACAGGGGCGTGTTCTCCTACGAGCAGTACTTC. It translates to CATGPDRGVFSYEQYF.

This clonotype showed up many times. The V and J genes are TRBV12-3 or TRBV12-4 and TRBJ2-1; D ambiguous. This CDR3 is 13 amino acids long. Trimming stripped 1 base from V and 3 bases from J, with 4 bases between. This CDR3 reads CASSLEVYNEQFF. As DNA, the CDR3 is TGTGCCAGCAGTTTAGAGGTCTACAATGAGCAGTTCTTC.

This clonotype occurred a few times. The V call is TRBV5-1, the J call TRBJ2-5, with 8 bases lining up with TRBD1. With V trimmed by 5 bases and J by 2 bases, 8 bases remained unmatched. Germline CDR1 reads SGHRS; CDR2 reads YFSETQ. This CDR3 is 15 amino acids long. CDR3 amino acids: CASSSGGTGQETQYF. The DNA of the CDR3 is TGCGCCAGCAGTTCCGGTGGGACAGGTCAAGAGACCCAGTACTTC. The variable domain in full, with the rest retrieved from reference TRBV5-1 and TRBJ2-5, is KAGVTQTPRYLIKTRGQQVTLSCSPISGHRSVSWYQQTPGQGLQFLFEYFSETQRNKGNFPGRFSGRQFSNSRSEMNVSTLELGDSALYLCASSSGGTGQETQYFGPGTRLLVL.

Only a few counts were recorded for this clonotype. The chain has TRBV7-2 and TRBJ2-3; D might be TRBD1 or TRBD2, each matching 5 bases. Trimming stripped 8 bases from V and 6 bases from J, with 18 bases between. CDR1 SGHTA and CDR2 FQGNSA come from the germline V gene. This CDR3 contains 14 residues. CDR3 DNA sequence: TGTGCCAGCCACCCGGGGACCCGAGGGGATACGCAGTATTTT. The encoded protein is CASHPGTRGDTQYF.

J is TRBJ1-6 and V is TRBV27, with D possibly matching TRBD1 (5 bases). The CDR3 loop spans 17 amino acids. V dropped 6 bases and J dropped 0 bases, with 15 bases sitting between them. Germline CDR1 MNHEY, CDR2 SMNVEV (reference sequence). CDR3 sequence: CASSHGTPRSYNSPLHF. DNA for the CDR3: TGTGCCAGCAGCCACGGGACCCCCCGCTCCTATAATTCACCCCTCCACTTT.